The T cell receptor beta chain under discussion was sequenced for a study of blood T cell repertoires in COVID-19. Study information: Nucleic acid was either cDNA or gDNA, and it came from T cells, B-cell-depleted T cells, or PBMCs.

The CDR3 consists of 18 residues. Germline lookup yields CDR1 GTSNPN and CDR2 SVGIG (reference sequence). Trimming removed 3 bases at V and 2 bases at J, with 22 bases between. Sequencing used immunoSEQ multiplex PCR; TCRdb keeps in-frame clones, though not all of them. In the table there are more than 85,000 clones, approximately 89% of which are singletons. The J gene is TRBJ2-2, the V gene TRBV30; D perhaps matches TRBD2 (6 bases). The sequenced sample was peripheral blood. This sequence originates from a man aged 55 to 70 with acute or convalescent COVID-19. Here the CDR3 DNA reads TGTGCCTGGAGACTACCCCGGCGACGGCGGGGAAACACCGGGGAGCTGTTTTTT. Protein sequence: CAWRLPRRRRGNTGELFF.